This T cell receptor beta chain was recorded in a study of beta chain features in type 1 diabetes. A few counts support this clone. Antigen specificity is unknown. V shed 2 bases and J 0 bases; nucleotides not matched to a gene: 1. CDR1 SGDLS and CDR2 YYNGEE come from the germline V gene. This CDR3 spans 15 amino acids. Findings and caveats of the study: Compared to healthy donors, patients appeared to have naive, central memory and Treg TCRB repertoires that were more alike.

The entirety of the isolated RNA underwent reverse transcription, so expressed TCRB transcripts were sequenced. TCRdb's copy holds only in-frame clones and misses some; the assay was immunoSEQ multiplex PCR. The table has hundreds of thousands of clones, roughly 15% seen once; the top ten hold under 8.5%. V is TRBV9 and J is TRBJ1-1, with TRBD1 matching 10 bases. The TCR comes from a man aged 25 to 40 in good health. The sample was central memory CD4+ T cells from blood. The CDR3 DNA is TGTGCCAGCAGCGTGGGACAGGGGATGAACACTGAAGCTTTCTTT. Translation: CASSVGQGMNTEAFF.